This TCR beta chain was identified in a study of tumor and adjacent non-tumor tissue in lung cancer. Broader study findings: TCR diversity was significantly greater in tumor than normal lung tissue.

The template was RNA from unsorted bulk tissue. More than 3 cm separated this lung sample from the edge of the tumor. The CDR3 is 17 amino acids. CDR1 and CDR2 (germline): SGHDN, FVKESK. Three rounds of nested PCR, following a modified ARM-PCR protocol, produced the TCRbeta library. TCRdb processed the multiplex PCR reads anew with MiXCR; each CDR3 protein has one entry. Of some 100,000 distinct CDR3 sequences in the sample, 80% were seen once. Comments on this clonotype: What it binds is not known. The junction departs from germline at one end; a sequencing error may be responsible.

The rearrangement uses TRBV14 and TRBJ2-3; the D gene is possibly TRBD2 (6 bases). This receptor was taken from a man aged 55 to 70 with small cell lung cancer. Sequenced sample: distant non-tumor lung tissue. CDR3 DNA: TGTGCCAGCAACCAAGACCGCGACTACCGGGGGACAGATACGCAGTATTTT. Its translation: CASNQDRDYRGTDTQYF. Combining the CDR3 with reference TRBV14 and TRBJ2-3 gives the whole variable domain EAGVTQFPSHSVIEKGQTVTLRCDPISGHDNLYWYRRVMGKEIKFLLHFVKESKQDESGMPNNRFLAERTGGTYSTLKVQPAELEDSGVYFCASNQDRDYRGTDTQYFGPGTRLTVL.